This T cell receptor beta chain was recovered during a study of T cell changes during pregnancy in multiple sclerosis (dated by TCRdb to the late 2010s). As for the study more broadly: Changes in the T cell repertoire over the course of pregnancy were examined in this study in women with multiple sclerosis.

The CDR3 goes from the cysteine to the phenylalanine over 14 residues. Only the CDR3 DNA is retained, 42 bases long and in frame from the first base. As encoded in the germline V gene, CDR1 is SGHRS while CDR2 is YFSETQ. V is cut back by 3 bases and J by 7 bases, with 4 bases in the junction unmatched. About this clone: Its target antigen remains unknown. Base qualities are missing; no much larger clone stands one base away.

The method was the immunoSEQ multiplex PCR assay. TCRdb stores this immuneACCESS table with in-frame sequences only. Part of the clones is absent; in the studies checked, under half of the shortfall reflects unresolved V genes, and no reason is known for the rest. The table for this sample lists 45,000 or so clones; about 91% of them were counted only once. The top ten clonotypes cover around 8.6% of the sample. The chain is made from TRBV5-1 and TRBJ2-3; TRBD1 aligns with 11 central bases. The origin of this receptor is a female donor with multiple sclerosis, enrolled in a pregnancy study. This specimen was CD8+ T cells from peripheral blood mononuclear cells, taken after pregnancy. The CDR3 corresponds to CASSSGQGAYTQYF. The DNA sequence is TGCGCCAGCAGCTCAGGACAGGGGGCTTATACGCAGTATTTT.